A selection of T cell receptor beta chains follows, all from one sample in a study of blood T cells in healthy people across ages. TCRdb reanalysed the 5' RACE reads using MiXCR and keeps one entry per CDR3 protein. The data show around 780,000 distinct CDR3 sequences, 20% to 30% seen once. This same sample was also taken into another study, of T cells of mothers and their children.

Sequenced input: blood. Receptor source: a boy under 18 in good health. CDR3s include the opening cysteine and the closing phenylalanine or tryptophan. The D gene is left open where the match is weak. The size of a clone is reported for some rows only, either as once, few or many, or as a class for expanded clones.

CDR3nt: TGTGCCAGCAGTTTAGGGTTCGGTAATGAAAAACTGTTTTTT
CDR3aa: CASSLGFGNEKLFF
abundance: -
d_gene: -
j_gene: TRBJ1-4
v_gene: TRBV27

CDR3nt: TGCAGTGCTAGAGAGTGGGGCAGGACTGAAGCTTTCTTT
CDR3aa: CSAREWGRTEAFF
abundance: -
d_gene: -
j_gene: TRBJ1-1
v_gene: TRBV20-1

CDR3nt: TGTGCCAGCAGCTACCTAACTTCCAGGGTCCCAGAGACCCAGTACTTC
CDR3aa: CASSYLTSRVPETQYF
abundance: few
d_gene: -
j_gene: TRBJ2-5
v_gene: TRBV3-1

CDR3nt: TGCAGCGTTGAAGATCCCAGGGGATATGGCTACACCTTC
CDR3aa: CSVEDPRGYGYTF
abundance: few
d_gene: -
j_gene: TRBJ1-2
v_gene: TRBV29-1

CDR3nt: TGTGCCAGCAGCCAAGAATACGTCTATGGCTACATCTTC
CDR3aa: CASSQEYVYGYIF
abundance: few
d_gene: -
j_gene: TRBJ1-2
v_gene: TRBV14

CDR3nt: TGTGCTAGCAGCTTCGACCCCTGGGGGGCCCAGTACTTC
CDR3aa: CASSFDPWGAQYF
abundance: -
d_gene: -
j_gene: TRBJ2-5
v_gene: TRBV7-7

CDR3nt: TGTGCCAGCAGCCCCGAAGCACAGGGGAGAGGCTATGGCTACACCTTC
CDR3aa: CASSPEAQGRGYGYTF
abundance: -
d_gene: TRBD1
j_gene: TRBJ1-2
v_gene: TRBV7-9

CDR3nt: TGCAGTGCTAGACCTCCGGTTACTGAAGCTTTCTTT
CDR3aa: CSARPPVTEAFF
abundance: few
d_gene: -
j_gene: TRBJ1-1
v_gene: TRBV20-1

CDR3nt: TGCAGTGCTCGGGCCGGACAAGGGGTAAATGTTGAAGCTTTCTTT
CDR3aa: CSARAGQGVNVEAFF
abundance: few
d_gene: -
j_gene: TRBJ1-1
v_gene: TRBV20-1

CDR3nt: TGCGCCAGCAGCTTGGGCAAGGGCTTATTTCATGATTCCTACGAGCAGTACTTC
CDR3aa: CASSLGKGLFHDSYEQYF
abundance: -
d_gene: -
j_gene: TRBJ2-7
v_gene: TRBV5-1

CDR3nt: TGTGCCATCAGTGAGTTTAGAGGACAGACGAAGTATAGCAATCAGCCCCAGCATTTT
CDR3aa: CAISEFRGQTKYSNQPQHF
abundance: few
d_gene: -
j_gene: TRBJ1-5
v_gene: TRBV10-3

CDR3nt: TGTGCCTCCCCGGAGACAGGGGGCGCGGCGGGCACTGAAGCTTTCTTT
CDR3aa: CASPETGGAAGTEAFF
abundance: -
d_gene: TRBD1
j_gene: TRBJ1-1
v_gene: TRBV6-1

CDR3nt: TGTGCCAGCGCGAACAGGATGAGGGGTGGCTACACCTTC
CDR3aa: CASANRMRGGYTF
abundance: once
d_gene: -
j_gene: TRBJ1-2
v_gene: TRBV21-1

CDR3nt: TGTGCCAGCAGTTTTGAGCAGGGTCGAGCGGAAAAACTGTTTTTT
CDR3aa: CASSFEQGRAEKLFF
abundance: -
d_gene: -
j_gene: TRBJ1-4
v_gene: TRBV12-3/TRBV12-4

CDR3nt: TGTGCCAGCAGTTTCGGTTTCAGCGGTCCGAACTTC
CDR3aa: CASSFGFSGPNF
abundance: -
d_gene: -
j_gene: TRBJ2-5
v_gene: TRBV12-3/TRBV12-4

CDR3nt: TGTGCCAGCAGCCCCCCGGCGGCAGATACGCAGTATTTT
CDR3aa: CASSPPAADTQYF
abundance: -
d_gene: -
j_gene: TRBJ2-3
v_gene: TRBV27

CDR3nt: TGCAGCGGGCAGGGTTCGACGGACACTGAAGCTTTCTTT
CDR3aa: CSGQGSTDTEAFF
abundance: -
d_gene: -
j_gene: TRBJ1-1
v_gene: TRBV29-1

CDR3nt: TGCAGTGCTAGAGACGCGAACTACGAGCAGTACTTC
CDR3aa: CSARDANYEQYF
abundance: -
d_gene: -
j_gene: TRBJ2-7
v_gene: TRBV20-1

CDR3nt: TGTGCCAGCACCCTGTCCTCAGGGGGTGGCTACACCTTC
CDR3aa: CASTLSSGGGYTF
abundance: few
d_gene: TRBD1
j_gene: TRBJ1-2
v_gene: TRBV2

CDR3nt: TGCAGCGTCCTTTCGACAGTCCAAGAAAAACTGTTTTTT
CDR3aa: CSVLSTVQEKLFF
abundance: -
d_gene: -
j_gene: TRBJ1-4
v_gene: TRBV29-1

CDR3nt: TGTGCCAGCAGCTTAGGGACCGCAAGAGAGACCCAGTACTTC
CDR3aa: CASSLGTARETQYF
abundance: few
d_gene: -
j_gene: TRBJ2-5
v_gene: TRBV7-6

CDR3nt: TGTGCCAGCAGCTCGGGACAGGCCATGAACACTGAAGCTTTCTTT
CDR3aa: CASSSGQAMNTEAFF
abundance: few
d_gene: TRBD1
j_gene: TRBJ1-1
v_gene: TRBV5-4

CDR3nt: TGTGCCAGCAGTTTAAGCTCGAATCAAGAGACCCAGTACTTC
CDR3aa: CASSLSSNQETQYF
abundance: few
d_gene: -
j_gene: TRBJ2-5
v_gene: TRBV12-3/TRBV12-4

CDR3nt: TGCAGTGCTAGAAGTCTAGCCGAAACCTCCTACGAGCAGTACTTC
CDR3aa: CSARSLAETSYEQYF
abundance: few
d_gene: -
j_gene: TRBJ2-7
v_gene: TRBV20-1

CDR3nt: TGTGCCAGCAGTTCCCCCGGCAGCCCTGAAGAGATCCAGTACTTC
CDR3aa: CASSSPGSPEEIQYF
abundance: few
d_gene: -
j_gene: TRBJ2-5
v_gene: TRBV27

CDR3nt: TGCGCCAGCAGGGGGACAGGTGACTATGGCTACACCTTC
CDR3aa: CASRGTGDYGYTF
abundance: -
d_gene: TRBD1
j_gene: TRBJ1-2
v_gene: TRBV3-1

CDR3nt: TGCGCCAGCAGATCAAACTATCAAGGCAATCAGCCCCAGCATTTT
CDR3aa: CASRSNYQGNQPQHF
abundance: -
d_gene: -
j_gene: TRBJ1-5
v_gene: TRBV23-1

CDR3nt: TGTGCTAGTGGTTTTATCAATACGGGAGCTTTCTTT
CDR3aa: CASGFINTGAFF
abundance: -
d_gene: -
j_gene: TRBJ1-1
v_gene: TRBV12-5

CDR3nt: TGTGCCAGCAGCTTTGGGGAGCACTACGAGCAGTACTTC
CDR3aa: CASSFGEHYEQYF
abundance: -
d_gene: -
j_gene: TRBJ2-7
v_gene: TRBV7-2

CDR3nt: TGCAGTGCTAGCCCTTTGACTAGCGGGGGGGCCGGGGATACGCAGTATTTT
CDR3aa: CSASPLTSGGAGDTQYF
abundance: few
d_gene: TRBD2
j_gene: TRBJ2-3
v_gene: TRBV20-1

CDR3nt: TGCAGTGCTAAATGGGCAGGGAAAGAGACCCAGTACTTC
CDR3aa: CSAKWAGKETQYF
abundance: many
d_gene: -
j_gene: TRBJ2-5
v_gene: TRBV20-1

CDR3nt: TGTGCCAGAGGGGGAGAGGTGCCTGGGGATGAGCAGTTCTTC
CDR3aa: CARGGEVPGDEQFF
abundance: few
d_gene: -
j_gene: TRBJ2-1
v_gene: TRBV6-4

CDR3nt: TGTGCCAGCAGTTTCGGACTAGCGGGGCGGTACGAGCAGTACTTC
CDR3aa: CASSFGLAGRYEQYF
abundance: few
d_gene: TRBD2
j_gene: TRBJ2-7
v_gene: TRBV28

CDR3nt: TGTGCCAGCAGCACGAATATACAGGCTTCCTACGAGCAGTACTTC
CDR3aa: CASSTNIQASYEQYF
abundance: -
d_gene: -
j_gene: TRBJ2-7
v_gene: TRBV7-9

CDR3nt: TGCGCCAGCAGCCCTGGACAGGAAGAGACCCAGTACTTC
CDR3aa: CASSPGQEETQYF
abundance: many
d_gene: TRBD1
j_gene: TRBJ2-5
v_gene: TRBV7-9

CDR3nt: TGTGCCAGCAGCCCCGGTCACTATGGCTACACCTTC
CDR3aa: CASSPGHYGYTF
abundance: -
d_gene: -
j_gene: TRBJ1-2
v_gene: TRBV7-2

CDR3nt: TGTGCCGGGAGAAATGCCGCGAGCCGCGTGGACTTCTTT
CDR3aa: CAGRNAASRVDFF
abundance: few
d_gene: -
j_gene: TRBJ1-1
v_gene: TRBV12-3/TRBV12-4

CDR3nt: TGTGCCACCAGCAGATCCAGGACGAGCGGGAGGGAGTCAGATACGCAGTATTTT
CDR3aa: CATSRSRTSGRESDTQYF
abundance: -
d_gene: TRBD2
j_gene: TRBJ2-3
v_gene: TRBV15